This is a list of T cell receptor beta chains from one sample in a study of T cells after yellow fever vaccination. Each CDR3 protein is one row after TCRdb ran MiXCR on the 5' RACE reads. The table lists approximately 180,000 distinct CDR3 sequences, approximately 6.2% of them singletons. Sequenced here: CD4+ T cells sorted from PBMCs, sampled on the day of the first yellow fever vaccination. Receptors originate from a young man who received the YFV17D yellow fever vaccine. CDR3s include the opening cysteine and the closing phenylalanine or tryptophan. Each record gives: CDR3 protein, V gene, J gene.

CDR3 protein: CASSTGRETQYF
V gene: TRBV7-2
J gene: TRBJ2-5

CDR3 protein: CAHRTADADTQYF
V gene: TRBV10-3
J gene: TRBJ2-3

CDR3 protein: CASSSEGSTEAFF
V gene: TRBV7-9
J gene: TRBJ1-1

CDR3 protein: CASSFRGSDTEAFF
V gene: TRBV11-2
J gene: TRBJ1-1

CDR3 protein: CASSLGPAHFTGELFF
V gene: TRBV7-3
J gene: TRBJ2-2

CDR3 protein: CASSFGGSAVISYGYTF
V gene: TRBV28
J gene: TRBJ1-2

CDR3 protein: CASSFSGRNSYNSPLHF
V gene: TRBV7-2
J gene: TRBJ1-6

CDR3 protein: CASSLQGMETQYF
V gene: TRBV7-9
J gene: TRBJ2-5

CDR3 protein: CASSTRGRSYGYTF
V gene: TRBV7-2
J gene: TRBJ1-2

CDR3 protein: CASSLDPGTGGGYTF
V gene: TRBV7-9
J gene: TRBJ1-2

CDR3 protein: CASSQWSAGEQFF
V gene: TRBV4-3
J gene: TRBJ2-1

CDR3 protein: CSAVRVSGYTF
V gene: TRBV20-1
J gene: TRBJ1-2

CDR3 protein: CASSPGEYQPQHF
V gene: TRBV18
J gene: TRBJ1-5

CDR3 protein: CASSLTDGSGANVLTF
V gene: TRBV4-3
J gene: TRBJ2-6

CDR3 protein: CASSTGQGNQPQHF
V gene: TRBV19
J gene: TRBJ1-5

CDR3 protein: CATSRGQGNDEQYF
V gene: TRBV15
J gene: TRBJ2-7

CDR3 protein: CASSSQGINYGYTF
V gene: TRBV7-2
J gene: TRBJ1-2

CDR3 protein: CAISEDQGSAKNIQYF
V gene: TRBV10-3
J gene: TRBJ2-4

CDR3 protein: CASSLQGVQETQYF
V gene: TRBV7-9
J gene: TRBJ2-5

CDR3 protein: CASSVSGDETQYF
V gene: TRBV6-1
J gene: TRBJ2-5

CDR3 protein: CASSVAGKTQYF
V gene: TRBV9
J gene: TRBJ2-5

CDR3 protein: CASSLGRDYGYTF
V gene: TRBV7-8
J gene: TRBJ1-2

CDR3 protein: CASSLWTGGQETQYF
V gene: TRBV5-1
J gene: TRBJ2-5

CDR3 protein: CASTFTGSGEAFF
V gene: TRBV5-1
J gene: TRBJ1-1

CDR3 protein: CASMAQGNEKLFF
V gene: TRBV5-1
J gene: TRBJ1-4

CDR3 protein: CASSSGVYETQYF
V gene: TRBV28
J gene: TRBJ2-5

CDR3 protein: CSARGVVGGEQYF
V gene: TRBV20-1
J gene: TRBJ2-7

CDR3 protein: CASSPTVANYGYTF
V gene: TRBV18
J gene: TRBJ1-2

CDR3 protein: CASSPQLAGNTGELFF
V gene: TRBV5-4
J gene: TRBJ2-2

CDR3 protein: CASSFRDVNTEAFF
V gene: TRBV3-1
J gene: TRBJ1-1

CDR3 protein: CASSREKQETQYF
V gene: TRBV7-2
J gene: TRBJ2-5

CDR3 protein: CASSPRQGSGELFF
V gene: TRBV3-1
J gene: TRBJ2-2

CDR3 protein: CASSRTVNTGELFF
V gene: TRBV7-3
J gene: TRBJ2-2

CDR3 protein: CASISQVNTEAFF
V gene: TRBV12-3/TRBV12-4
J gene: TRBJ1-1

CDR3 protein: CATSDNRLPQDTQYF
V gene: TRBV24-1
J gene: TRBJ2-3

CDR3 protein: CASSQDANEQFF
V gene: TRBV4-3
J gene: TRBJ2-1

CDR3 protein: CASSLDTGGEQYF
V gene: TRBV5-1
J gene: TRBJ2-7

CDR3 protein: CASSLSAGTPDQPQHF
V gene: TRBV5-6
J gene: TRBJ1-5

CDR3 protein: CASSLRGGSSGANVLTF
V gene: TRBV7-3
J gene: TRBJ2-6

CDR3 protein: CASNRQPGGGTQETQYF
V gene: TRBV7-9
J gene: TRBJ2-5

CDR3 protein: CSIAGISSYNEQFF
V gene: TRBV29-1
J gene: TRBJ2-1

CDR3 protein: CASSFALPYGYTF
V gene: TRBV11-2
J gene: TRBJ1-2

CDR3 protein: CASSQARRGNEKLFF
V gene: TRBV14
J gene: TRBJ1-4

CDR3 protein: CASTPARTYTEAFF
V gene: TRBV6-8
J gene: TRBJ1-1

CDR3 protein: CASSLDTGEAFF
V gene: TRBV7-9
J gene: TRBJ1-1

CDR3 protein: CSARDSGAEKLFF
V gene: TRBV20-1
J gene: TRBJ1-4

CDR3 protein: CASSRQGTIETQYF
V gene: TRBV12-3/TRBV12-4
J gene: TRBJ2-5

CDR3 protein: CASSAGTGGVTEAFF
V gene: TRBV6-4
J gene: TRBJ1-1

CDR3 protein: CASSLRSSRAADTQYF
V gene: TRBV11-2
J gene: TRBJ2-3

CDR3 protein: CASSQVLRGAKNIQYF
V gene: TRBV4-3
J gene: TRBJ2-4

CDR3 protein: CASSEGNYGYTF
V gene: TRBV25-1
J gene: TRBJ1-2

CDR3 protein: CASSESGTAAYEQYF
V gene: TRBV25-1
J gene: TRBJ2-7

CDR3 protein: CASSPEPQSSYNEQFF
V gene: TRBV4-3
J gene: TRBJ2-1

CDR3 protein: CASRGGGTANEKLFF
V gene: TRBV6-5
J gene: TRBJ1-4

CDR3 protein: CASTDVEQFF
V gene: TRBV5-7
J gene: TRBJ2-1